This is a list of T cell receptor beta chains from one sample in a study of cytomegalovirus exposure and HLA in healthy donors. Measured with immunoSEQ multiplex PCR; TCRdb has only the in-frame clones, and not every one. The repertoire holds 130,000 or so clones, with around 80% as singletons. The source material was PBMCs. The source is a man in his late teens or twenties in good health and CMV-seropositive. The CDR3 runs from the conserved cysteine through the conserved F or W. Each record gives: clone size, CDR3 length, V gene, J gene, CDR3 protein. Rows give clone size only sometimes, using once, few, many, or a class for an expanded clone.

clone size: NA
CDR3 length: 16
V gene: TRBV7-7
J gene: TRBJ2-2
CDR3 protein: CASSAPGGTNTGELFF

clone size: NA
CDR3 length: 16
V gene: TRBV5-4
J gene: TRBJ2-1
CDR3 protein: CASSLATSGSSDEQFF

clone size: NA
CDR3 length: 13
V gene: TRBV27
J gene: TRBJ2-7
CDR3 protein: CASKASGGYEQYF

clone size: NA
CDR3 length: 15
V gene: TRBV28
J gene: TRBJ2-2
CDR3 protein: CASSSRDYYTGELFF

clone size: NA
CDR3 length: 15
V gene: TRBV6-6
J gene: TRBJ2-7
CDR3 protein: CASSYSTGRSYEQYF

clone size: NA
CDR3 length: 16
V gene: TRBV2
J gene: TRBJ2-1
CDR3 protein: CASREIAGGSYNEQFF

clone size: NA
CDR3 length: 13
V gene: TRBV4-2
J gene: TRBJ2-7
CDR3 protein: CASSQQGTYEQYF

clone size: NA
CDR3 length: 14
V gene: TRBV2
J gene: TRBJ2-7
CDR3 protein: CASSERGGIYEQYF

clone size: NA
CDR3 length: 17
V gene: TRBV9
J gene: TRBJ1-2
CDR3 protein: CASSRRGGGPGPYGYTF

clone size: few
CDR3 length: 19
V gene: TRBV19
J gene: TRBJ1-1
CDR3 protein: CASSYGIRRQEDPNTEAFF

clone size: NA
CDR3 length: 16
V gene: TRBV27
J gene: TRBJ1-1
CDR3 protein: CASSGGQGAVNTEAFF

clone size: NA
CDR3 length: 14
V gene: TRBV19
J gene: TRBJ2-5
CDR3 protein: CASSIGPAVETQYF

clone size: once
CDR3 length: 13
V gene: TRBV19
J gene: TRBJ2-5
CDR3 protein: CASSIYPGETQYF

clone size: NA
CDR3 length: 15
V gene: TRBV5-4
J gene: TRBJ2-3
CDR3 protein: CASSPQIDPTDTQYF

clone size: NA
CDR3 length: 19
V gene: TRBV6-1
J gene: TRBJ1-2
CDR3 protein: CASSEGVVIPGVDSDGYTF

clone size: NA
CDR3 length: 13
V gene: TRBV7-8
J gene: TRBJ1-1
CDR3 protein: CASTGLWNTEAFF

clone size: NA
CDR3 length: 14
V gene: TRBV29-1
J gene: TRBJ2-5
CDR3 protein: CSVDPRQGAETQYF

clone size: NA
CDR3 length: 14
V gene: TRBV5-4
J gene: TRBJ2-1
CDR3 protein: CASSLIGRVGEQFF

clone size: NA
CDR3 length: 15
V gene: TRBV7-2
J gene: TRBJ1-4
CDR3 protein: CASSRQGATNEKLFF

clone size: NA
CDR3 length: 13
V gene: TRBV27
J gene: TRBJ2-7
CDR3 protein: CASGLADSYEQYF

clone size: few
CDR3 length: 14
V gene: TRBV14
J gene: TRBJ2-3
CDR3 protein: CASSPINEAETQYF

clone size: few
CDR3 length: 16
V gene: TRBV18
J gene: TRBJ2-1
CDR3 protein: CASSLATSASYNEQFF

clone size: once
CDR3 length: 14
V gene: TRBV5-1
J gene: TRBJ1-1
CDR3 protein: CASSLFAGDTEAFF